This T cell receptor (beta chain) was captured in a study of CD8+ T cells in alopecia areata. Investigators isolated RNA and reverse transcribed it into cDNA to act as the sequencing template. The data were produced by immunoSEQ multiplex PCR, yet TCRdb's version contains in-frame clones alone and is incomplete. The table shows fewer than 250,000 clones, with 45% to 75% occurring only once. Germline V CDR1 and CDR2: MGHRA, YSYEKL. The CDR3 contains 16 residues. V shed 3 bases, J shed 7 bases, and the junction held 14 bases outside the gene matches. This clone was seen more than once but under ten times. Treatment denoted: oral pan-JAK inhibitor, 5-10 mg twice daily.

The sample in question was CD4+ T cells sorted from blood, obtained at week 4, from a patient treated with tofacitinib. The TCR originated in a human donor with alopecia areata. The gene calls are TRBV4-1 and TRBJ1-2; the match to TRBD1 covers 7 bases. This chain's CDR3 is CASSQEDRAGVSGYTF. CDR3 nucleotides: TGCGCCAGCAGCCAGGAAGACAGGGCCGGGGTGAGTGGCTACACCTTC.